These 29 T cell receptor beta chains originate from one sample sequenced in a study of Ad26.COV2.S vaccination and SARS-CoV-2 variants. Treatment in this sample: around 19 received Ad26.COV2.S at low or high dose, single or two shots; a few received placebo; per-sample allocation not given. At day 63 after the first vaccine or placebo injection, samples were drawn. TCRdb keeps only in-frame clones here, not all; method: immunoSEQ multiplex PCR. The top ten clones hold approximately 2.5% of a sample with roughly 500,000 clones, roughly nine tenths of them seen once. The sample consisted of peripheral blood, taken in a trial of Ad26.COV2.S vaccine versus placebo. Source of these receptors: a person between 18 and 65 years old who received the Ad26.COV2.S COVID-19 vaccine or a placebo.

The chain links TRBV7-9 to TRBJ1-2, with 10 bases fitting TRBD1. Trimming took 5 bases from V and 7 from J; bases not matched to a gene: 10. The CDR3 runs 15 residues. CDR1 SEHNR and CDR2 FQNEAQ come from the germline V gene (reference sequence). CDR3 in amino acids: CASSRRGQGEGGYTF. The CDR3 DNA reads TGTGCCAGCAGCCGAAGAGGACAGGGGGAGGGTGGCTACACCTTC.

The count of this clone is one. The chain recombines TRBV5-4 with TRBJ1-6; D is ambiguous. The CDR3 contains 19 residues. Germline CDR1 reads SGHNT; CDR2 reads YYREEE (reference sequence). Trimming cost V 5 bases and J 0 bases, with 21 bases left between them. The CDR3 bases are TGTGCCAGCAGAAAGGAGGGAAAAGGGCCTCTCTCCTATAATTCACCCCTCCACTTT. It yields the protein CASRKEGKGPLSYNSPLHF.

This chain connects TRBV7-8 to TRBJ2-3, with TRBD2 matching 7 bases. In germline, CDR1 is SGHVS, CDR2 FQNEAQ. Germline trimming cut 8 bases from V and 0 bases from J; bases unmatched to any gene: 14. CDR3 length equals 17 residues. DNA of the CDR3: TGTGCCAGCGCCAGGGACTACCCCAAATCTAGCACAGATACGCAGTATTTT. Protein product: CASARDYPKSSTDTQYF.

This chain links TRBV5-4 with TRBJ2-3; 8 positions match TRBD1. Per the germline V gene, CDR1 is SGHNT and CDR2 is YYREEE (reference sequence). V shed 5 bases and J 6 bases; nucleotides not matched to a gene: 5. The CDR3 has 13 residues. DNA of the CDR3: TGTGCCAGCAGAACGACAGGGGCTGATACGCAGTATTTT. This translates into CASRTTGADTQYF.

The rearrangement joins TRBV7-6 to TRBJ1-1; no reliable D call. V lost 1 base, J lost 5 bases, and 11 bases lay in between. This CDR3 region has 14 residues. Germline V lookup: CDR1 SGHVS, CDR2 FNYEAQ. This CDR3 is CASSLVGPKTEAFF. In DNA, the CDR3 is TGTGCCAGCAGCTTAGTAGGCCCCAAGACTGAAGCTTTCTTT.

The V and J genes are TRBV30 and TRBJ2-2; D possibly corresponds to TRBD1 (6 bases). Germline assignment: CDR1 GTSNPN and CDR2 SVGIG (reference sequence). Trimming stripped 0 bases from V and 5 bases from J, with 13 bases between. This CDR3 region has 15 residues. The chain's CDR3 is CAWSVVQGGTGELFF. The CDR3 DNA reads TGTGCCTGGAGTGTAGTACAGGGCGGTACCGGGGAGCTGTTTTTT.

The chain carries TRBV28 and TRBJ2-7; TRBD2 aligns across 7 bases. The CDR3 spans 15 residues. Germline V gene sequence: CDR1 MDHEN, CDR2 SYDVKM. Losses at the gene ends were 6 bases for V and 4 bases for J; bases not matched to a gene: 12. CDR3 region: CASSLGLADYYEQYV. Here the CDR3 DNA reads TGTGCCAGCAGCCTGGGGCTAGCGGATTATTACGAGCAGTACGTC.

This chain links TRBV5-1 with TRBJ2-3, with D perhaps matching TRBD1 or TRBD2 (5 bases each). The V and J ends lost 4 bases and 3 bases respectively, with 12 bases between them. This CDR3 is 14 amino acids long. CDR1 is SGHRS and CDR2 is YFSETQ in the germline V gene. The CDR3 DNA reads TGCGCCAGCAGCCGGGGCGCAGGGACAGATACGCAGTATTTT. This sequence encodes CASSRGAGTDTQYF.

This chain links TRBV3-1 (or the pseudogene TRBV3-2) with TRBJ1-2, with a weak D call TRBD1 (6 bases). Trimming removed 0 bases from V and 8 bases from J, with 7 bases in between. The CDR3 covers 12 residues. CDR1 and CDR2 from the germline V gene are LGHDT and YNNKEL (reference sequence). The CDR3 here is CASSQEQGGYTF. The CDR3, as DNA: TGTGCCAGCAGCCAAGAACAGGGAGGCTACACCTTC.

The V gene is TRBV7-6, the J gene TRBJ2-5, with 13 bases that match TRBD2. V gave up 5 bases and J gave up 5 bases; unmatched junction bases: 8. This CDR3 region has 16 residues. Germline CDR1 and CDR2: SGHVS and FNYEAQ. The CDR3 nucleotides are TGTGCCAGCAGCCCGACTAGCGGGGGGCCGCGGGAGACCCAGTACTTC. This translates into CASSPTSGGPRETQYF.

The CDR3 DNA is TGTGCCAGCAGCTTGGGCAGAATTAATGAAAAACTGTTTTTT. The encoded protein is CASSLGRINEKLFF. The J gene is TRBJ1-4, the V gene TRBV7-2; D is uncertain. V dropped 3 bases and J dropped 4 bases, with 9 bases sitting between them. The germline CDR1 and CDR2 sequences are SGHTA and FQGNSA. The CDR3 totals 14 residues.

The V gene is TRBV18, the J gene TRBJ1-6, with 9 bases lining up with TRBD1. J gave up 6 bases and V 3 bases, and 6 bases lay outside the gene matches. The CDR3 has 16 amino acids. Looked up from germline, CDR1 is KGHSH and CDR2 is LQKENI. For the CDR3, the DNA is TGTGCCAGCTCACCGAGGACAGGGGACCTTAATTCACCCCTCCACTTT. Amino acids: CASSPRTGDLNSPLHF.

This CDR3 is CAISEGTQETQYF. For the CDR3, the DNA is TGTGCCATCAGTGAGGGAACCCAAGAGACCCAGTACTTC. The chain joins TRBV10-3 to TRBJ2-5, with D unclear. CDR3 length equals 13 residues. Per the germline V gene, CDR1 is ENHRY and CDR2 is SYGVKD. The germline V and J ends were trimmed by 2 bases and 1 base, with 5 bases remaining between them.

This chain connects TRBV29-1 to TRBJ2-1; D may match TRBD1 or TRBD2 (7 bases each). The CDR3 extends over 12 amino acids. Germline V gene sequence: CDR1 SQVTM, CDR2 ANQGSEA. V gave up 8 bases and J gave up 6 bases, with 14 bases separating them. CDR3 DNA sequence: TGCAGCCAGGGGGGAGGGCCCAATGAGCAGTTCTTC. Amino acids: CSQGGGPNEQFF.

The CDR3 loop is CASSPRDRRKETQYF. CDR3 DNA sequence: TGTGCCAGCAGTCCCAGGGACAGGCGAAAAGAGACCCAGTACTTC. This sequence joins TRBV6-6 and TRBJ2-5; 8 bases are a match to TRBD1. The trim removed 5 bases at V and 3 bases at J, leaving 8 bases unmatched. The CDR3 loop spans 15 amino acids. Germline CDR1 reads MNHNY; CDR2 reads SVGAGI (reference sequence).

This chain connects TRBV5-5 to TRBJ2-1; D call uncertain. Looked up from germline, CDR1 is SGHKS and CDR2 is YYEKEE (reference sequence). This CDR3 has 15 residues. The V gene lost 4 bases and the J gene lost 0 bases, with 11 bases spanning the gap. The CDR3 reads CASSLASDSYNEQFF. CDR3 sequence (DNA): TGTGCCAGCAGCCTTGCGAGTGACTCCTACAATGAGCAGTTCTTC.

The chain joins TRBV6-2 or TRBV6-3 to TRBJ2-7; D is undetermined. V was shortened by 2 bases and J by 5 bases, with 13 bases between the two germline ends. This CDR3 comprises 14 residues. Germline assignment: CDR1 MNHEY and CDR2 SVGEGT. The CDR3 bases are TGTGCCAGCAGTTACGATCGGACGCACGACGAGCAGTACTTC. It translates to CASSYDRTHDEQYF.

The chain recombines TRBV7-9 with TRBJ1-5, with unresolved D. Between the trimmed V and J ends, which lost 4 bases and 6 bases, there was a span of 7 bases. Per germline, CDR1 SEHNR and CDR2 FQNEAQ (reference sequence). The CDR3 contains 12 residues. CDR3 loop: CASSSGFQPQHF. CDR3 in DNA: TGTGCCAGCAGCTCGGGGTTTCAGCCCCAGCATTTT.

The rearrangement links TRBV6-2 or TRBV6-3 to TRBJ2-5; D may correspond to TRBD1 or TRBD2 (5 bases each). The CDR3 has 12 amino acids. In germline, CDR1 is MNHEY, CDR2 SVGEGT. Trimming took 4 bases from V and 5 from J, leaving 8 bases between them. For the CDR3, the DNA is TGTGCCAGCAGTTGGGACCGGGAGACCCAGTACTTC. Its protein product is CASSWDRETQYF.

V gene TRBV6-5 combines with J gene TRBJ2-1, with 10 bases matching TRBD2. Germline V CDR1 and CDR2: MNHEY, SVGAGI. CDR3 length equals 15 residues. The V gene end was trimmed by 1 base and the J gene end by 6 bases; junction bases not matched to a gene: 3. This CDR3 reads CASSYFPSGGNEQFF. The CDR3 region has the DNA TGTGCCAGCAGTTACTTTCCTAGCGGGGGCAATGAGCAGTTCTTC.

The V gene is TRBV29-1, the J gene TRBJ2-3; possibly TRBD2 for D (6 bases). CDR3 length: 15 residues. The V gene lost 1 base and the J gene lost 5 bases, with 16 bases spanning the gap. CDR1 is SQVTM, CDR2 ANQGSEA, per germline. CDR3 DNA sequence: TGCAGCGTTGAAGGGGGACTGGGCAGTAGAGATACGCAGTATTTT. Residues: CSVEGGLGSRDTQYF.

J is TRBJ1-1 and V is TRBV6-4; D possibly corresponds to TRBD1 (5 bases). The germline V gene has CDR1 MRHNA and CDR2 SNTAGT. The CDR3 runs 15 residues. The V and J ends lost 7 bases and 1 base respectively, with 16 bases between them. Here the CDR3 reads CASKPLAGANTEAFF. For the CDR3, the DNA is TGTGCCAGCAAACCCCTAGCCGGGGCGAACACTGAAGCTTTCTTT.

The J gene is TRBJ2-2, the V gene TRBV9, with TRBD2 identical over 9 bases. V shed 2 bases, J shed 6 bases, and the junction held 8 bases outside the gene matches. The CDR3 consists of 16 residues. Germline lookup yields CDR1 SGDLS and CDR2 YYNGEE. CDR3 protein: CASSVGGRAAAGELFF. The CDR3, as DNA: TGTGCCAGCAGCGTGGGCGGGAGGGCCGCCGCCGGGGAGCTGTTTTTT.

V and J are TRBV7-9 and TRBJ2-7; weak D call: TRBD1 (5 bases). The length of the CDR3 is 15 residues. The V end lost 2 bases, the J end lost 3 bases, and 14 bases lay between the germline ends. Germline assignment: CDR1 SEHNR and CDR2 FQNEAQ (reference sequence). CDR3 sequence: CASSLLTGHHYEQYF. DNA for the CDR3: TGTGCCAGCAGCTTACTAACCGGACACCACTACGAGCAGTACTTC.

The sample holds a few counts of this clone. DNA for the CDR3: TGTGCCAGCAGCTTACGCCGGGACCGGAGCTCTGGAAACACCATATATTTT. Translating it yields CASSLRRDRSSGNTIYF. This sequence joins TRBV7-9 and TRBJ1-3, with a weak D call TRBD1 (5 bases). The CDR3 sequence is 17 residues long. Between the trimmed V and J ends, which lost 2 bases and 0 bases, there was a span of 14 bases. Germline V gives CDR1 SEHNR, CDR2 FQNEAQ (reference sequence).

Here the CDR3 reads CASSTDPGDTEAFF. CDR3 in DNA: TGTGCCAGCAGCACCGACCCTGGGGACACTGAAGCTTTCTTT. The chain carries TRBV11-3 and TRBJ1-1; D gene unclear. The germline CDR1 and CDR2 sequences are SGHNT and YENEEA. The germline V and J ends were trimmed by 5 bases and 3 bases, with 13 bases remaining between them. This CDR3 is 14 amino acids long.

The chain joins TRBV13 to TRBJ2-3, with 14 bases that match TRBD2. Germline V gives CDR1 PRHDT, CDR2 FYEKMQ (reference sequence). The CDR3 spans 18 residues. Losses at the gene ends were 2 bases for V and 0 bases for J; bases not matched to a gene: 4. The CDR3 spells CASSLLGLAGASTDTQYF. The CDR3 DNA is TGTGCCAGCAGCTTACTGGGACTAGCGGGGGCTAGCACAGATACGCAGTATTTT.

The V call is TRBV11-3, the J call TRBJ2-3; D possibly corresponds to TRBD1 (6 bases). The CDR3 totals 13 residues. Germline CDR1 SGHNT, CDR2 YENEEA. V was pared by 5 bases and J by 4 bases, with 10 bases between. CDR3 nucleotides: TGTGCCAGCAGCCAATGGACAGCAGATACGCAGTATTTT. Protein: CASSQWTADTQYF. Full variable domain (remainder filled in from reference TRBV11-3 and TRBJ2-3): EAGVVQSPRYKIIEKKQPVAFWCNPISGHNTLYWYLQNLGQGPELLIRYENEEAVDDSQLPKDRFSAERLKGVDSTLKIQPAELGDSAVYLCASSQWTADTQYFGPGTRLTVL.

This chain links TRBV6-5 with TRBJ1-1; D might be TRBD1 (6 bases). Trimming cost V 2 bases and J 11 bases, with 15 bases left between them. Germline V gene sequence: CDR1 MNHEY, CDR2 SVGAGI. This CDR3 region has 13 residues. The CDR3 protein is CASSYTSGGVAFF. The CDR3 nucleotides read TGTGCCAGCAGTTACACCTCCGGGGGCGTCGCTTTCTTT.